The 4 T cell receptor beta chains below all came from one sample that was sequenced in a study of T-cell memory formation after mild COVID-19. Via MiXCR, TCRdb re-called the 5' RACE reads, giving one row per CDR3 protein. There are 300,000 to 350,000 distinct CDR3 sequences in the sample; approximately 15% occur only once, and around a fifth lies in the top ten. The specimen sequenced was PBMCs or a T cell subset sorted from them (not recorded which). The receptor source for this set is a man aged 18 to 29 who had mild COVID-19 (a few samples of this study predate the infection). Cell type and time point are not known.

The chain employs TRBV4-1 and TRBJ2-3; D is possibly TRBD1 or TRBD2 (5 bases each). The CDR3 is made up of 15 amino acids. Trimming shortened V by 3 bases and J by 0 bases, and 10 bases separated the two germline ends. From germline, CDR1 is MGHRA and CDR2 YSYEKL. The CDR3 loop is CASSQGRVSTDTQYF. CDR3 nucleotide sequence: TGCGCCAGCAGCCAGGGGCGGGTTAGCACAGATACGCAGTATTTT.

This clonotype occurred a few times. The CDR3 reads CASSRRLASTDTQYF. CDR3 nucleotides: TGTGCCAGCAGTCGGCGGCTAGCAAGCACAGATACGCAGTATTTT. V is TRBV3-1 and J is TRBJ2-3, with D maybe TRBD2 (5 bases). V lost 6 bases, J lost 0 bases, and 13 bases lay in between. The CDR3 is 15 amino acids. CDR1 is LGHDT and CDR2 is YNNKEL in the germline V gene (reference sequence).

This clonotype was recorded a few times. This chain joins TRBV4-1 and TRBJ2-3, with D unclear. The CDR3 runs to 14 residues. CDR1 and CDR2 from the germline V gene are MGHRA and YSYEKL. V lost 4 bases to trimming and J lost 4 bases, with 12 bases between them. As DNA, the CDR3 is TGCGCCAGCAGCCCCTCTGAGTTCGCAGATACGCAGTATTTT. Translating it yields CASSPSEFADTQYF.

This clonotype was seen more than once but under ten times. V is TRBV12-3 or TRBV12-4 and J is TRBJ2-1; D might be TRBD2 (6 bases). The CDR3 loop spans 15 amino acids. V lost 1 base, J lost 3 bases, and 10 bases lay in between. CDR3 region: CASSLVSGLYNEQFF. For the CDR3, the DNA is TGTGCCAGCAGTTTAGTTTCGGGACTCTACAATGAGCAGTTCTTC.